The rows below give T cell receptor beta chains drawn from one sample of a study of breast tumors, draining lymph nodes, adjacent tissues. TCRdb called the multiplex PCR reads again in MiXCR, with one record for every CDR3 protein. Of about 230,000 distinct CDR3 sequences detected, 32% appear once; the ten largest clones hold roughly 1.3%. Input material: axillary lymph node tissue. Source of these receptors: a female donor with breast cancer. Some clones in this sample may be carry-over from other donors' samples. Each CDR3 is given with its conserved first and last residue. A D gene is named only where the DNA matches it firmly. Rows may omit the clone size; those that give it use once, few, many or a size class.

v_call	cdr3_length	d_call	clone_size	j_call	cdr3_aa	cdr3_nt
TRBV20-1	13	.	.	TRBJ2-5	CSAKDGGRETQYF	TGCAGTGCCAAGGACGGAGGGCGAGAGACCCAGTACTTC
TRBV6-2/TRBV6-3	12	.	.	TRBJ1-2	CASSLSGLGYTF	TGTGCCAGCAGCCTATCTGGACTTGGCTACACCTTC
TRBV20-1	14	TRBD1	many	TRBJ1-4	CSARRGHANEKLFF	TGCAGTGCTAGGAGGGGGCATGCTAATGAAAAACTGTTTTTT
TRBV20-1	15	TRBD1	many	TRBJ1-2	CSANTRDRGNYGYTF	TGCAGTGCTAACACCCGGGACAGGGGGAACTATGGCTACACCTTC
TRBV29-1	14	.	.	TRBJ1-2	CSVDLSGGTTGYTF	TGCAGCGTAGACCTTAGCGGGGGTACAACTGGCTACACCTTC
TRBV5-5	16	TRBD1	few	TRBJ2-3	CASSSDRDRNTDTQYF	TGTGCCAGCAGCTCAGACAGGGATCGTAACACAGATACGCAGTATTTT
TRBV28	15	.	few	TRBJ2-3	CASSLLATGTDTQYF	TGTGCCAGCAGTTTATTGGCTACAGGGACAGATACGCAGTATTTT
TRBV7-9	18	.	many	TRBJ2-6	CASSLGRSGAAGANVLTF	TGTGCCAGCAGCTTAGGCCGCTCGGGGGCGGCTGGGGCCAACGTCCTGACTTTC
TRBV6-2/TRBV6-3	15	.	few	TRBJ2-5	CASSYLAQNRETQYF	TGTGCCAGCAGTTACCTAGCCCAAAACCGGGAGACCCAGTACTTC
TRBV20-1	14	.	many	TRBJ1-2	CSARGRTANYGYTF	TGCAGTGCTAGAGGGCGGACGGCGAACTATGGCTACACCTTC
TRBV6-1	12	.	many	TRBJ1-5	CASSLSNQPQHF	TGTGCCAGCAGCCTCAGCAATCAGCCCCAGCATTTT
TRBV7-9	16	TRBD2	many	TRBJ2-2	CASSFGGGFNTGELFF	TGTGCCAGCAGCTTCGGGGGGGGCTTTAACACCGGGGAGCTGTTTTTT
TRBV28	14	.	.	TRBJ2-3	CASSLAAFTDTQYF	TGTGCCAGCAGTTTAGCCGCCTTCACAGATACGCAGTATTTT
TRBV5-6	14	.	.	TRBJ1-2	CASSLRGRSYGYTF	TGTGCCAGCAGCTTGCGGGGCCGTAGCTATGGCTACACCTTC
TRBV18	12	.	many	TRBJ2-1	CASSPKDNEQFF	TGTGCCAGCTCACCGAAGGACAATGAGCAGTTCTTC
TRBV3-1	17	TRBD2	few	TRBJ2-1	CASSQGLAGGPRDEQFF	TGTGCCAGCAGTCAGGGACTAGCGGGAGGGCCGAGGGATGAGCAGTTCTTC
TRBV2	13	.	many	TRBJ1-5	CASSEQSYQPQHF	TGTGCCAGCAGTGAACAGAGCTATCAGCCCCAGCATTTT
TRBV5-5	11	.	many	TRBJ1-2	CASSFRPGYTF	TGTGCCAGCAGCTTCCGACCGGGCTACACCTTC
TRBV2	13	.	.	TRBJ2-7	CASSAYQFVEQYF	TGTGCCAGCAGTGCCTACCAATTTGTTGAGCAGTACTTC
TRBV7-3	14	TRBD2	many	TRBJ2-1	CASSVTSGSGEQFF	TGTGCCAGCAGCGTGACTAGCGGGAGTGGTGAGCAGTTCTTC
TRBV27	16	TRBD2	many	TRBJ2-5	CASSSTSGSGGETQYF	TGTGCCAGCAGTTCTACTAGCGGGAGTGGGGGAGAGACCCAGTACTTC
TRBV20-1	15	.	many	TRBJ2-5	CSGSVPRGAQETQYF	TGCAGTGGTTCGGTCCCCAGAGGGGCACAAGAGACCCAGTACTTC
TRBV6-5	17	.	many	TRBJ2-2	CASTRRVDSPFTGELFF	TGTGCCAGCACCAGAAGGGTGGACAGCCCGTTCACCGGGGAGCTGTTTTTT
TRBV28	15	TRBD2	few	TRBJ2-1	CASGEGRGRWDEQFF	TGTGCCAGCGGAGAGGGTCGCGGGAGATGGGATGAGCAGTTCTTC
TRBV12-3/TRBV12-4	13	.	.	TRBJ1-5	CASSLWSFETQHF	TGTGCCAGCAGTTTATGGTCGTTTGAGACCCAGCATTTT
TRBV20-1	12	.	many	TRBJ2-5	CSAPRNQETQYF	TGCAGTGCTCCCCGGAACCAAGAGACCCAGTACTTC
TRBV29-1	15	TRBD2	.	TRBJ2-1	CSSYPSGDWNNEQFF	TGCAGCAGTTACCCAAGCGGGGACTGGAACAATGAGCAGTTCTTC
TRBV29-1	14	TRBD1	many	TRBJ1-2	CSVGTGETNYGYTF	TGCAGCGTGGGAACAGGGGAGACTAACTATGGCTACACCTTC
TRBV30	13	TRBD2	many	TRBJ2-1	CAWTSGRTNEQFF	TGTGCCTGGACTAGCGGGAGGACCAATGAGCAGTTCTTC
TRBV6-2/TRBV6-3	15	.	many	TRBJ1-2	CASSYRGRGSRGYTF	TGTGCCAGCAGTTACAGGGGCAGGGGATCCCGTGGCTACACCTTC
TRBV7-7	15	TRBD1	.	TRBJ1-4	CASSRGQATNEKLFF	TGTGCTAGCAGCAGAGGACAGGCAACTAATGAAAAACTGTTTTTT
TRBV5-6	14	.	many	TRBJ2-5	CASSFLDSKETQYF	TGTGCCAGCAGCTTTTTGGACAGTAAAGAGACCCAGTACTTC
TRBV10-3	15	TRBD2	.	TRBJ2-1	CAQTFGTSGRHEQFF	TGTGCTCAAACTTTTGGGACTAGCGGGAGGCATGAGCAGTTCTTC
TRBV28	13	.	few	TRBJ2-7	CASTPGTPYEQYF	TGTGCCAGCACCCCCGGGACCCCCTACGAGCAGTACTTC
TRBV20-1	11	TRBD1	few	TRBJ1-2	CSAPDRDGNTF	TGCAGTGCTCCCGACAGGGATGGAAACACCTTC
TRBV28	18	.	many	TRBJ2-7	CASSLGSRGVGTRYEQYF	TGTGCCAGCAGTTTAGGATCCAGGGGGGTCGGAACTCGCTACGAGCAGTACTTC
TRBV10-2	11	.	many	TRBJ2-5	CASKHGETQYF	TGCGCCAGCAAACATGGGGAGACCCAGTACTTC
TRBV29-1	15	TRBD1	.	TRBJ1-5	CSVEDRSTGGETQHF	TGCAGCGTTGAAGATCGGTCGACAGGGGGAGAGACCCAGCATTTT
TRBV12-3/TRBV12-4	18	TRBD2	many	TRBJ2-3	CASSLRGTSGRVSDTQYF	TGTGCCAGCAGTTTACGCGGGACTAGCGGGAGGGTCTCAGATACGCAGTATTTT